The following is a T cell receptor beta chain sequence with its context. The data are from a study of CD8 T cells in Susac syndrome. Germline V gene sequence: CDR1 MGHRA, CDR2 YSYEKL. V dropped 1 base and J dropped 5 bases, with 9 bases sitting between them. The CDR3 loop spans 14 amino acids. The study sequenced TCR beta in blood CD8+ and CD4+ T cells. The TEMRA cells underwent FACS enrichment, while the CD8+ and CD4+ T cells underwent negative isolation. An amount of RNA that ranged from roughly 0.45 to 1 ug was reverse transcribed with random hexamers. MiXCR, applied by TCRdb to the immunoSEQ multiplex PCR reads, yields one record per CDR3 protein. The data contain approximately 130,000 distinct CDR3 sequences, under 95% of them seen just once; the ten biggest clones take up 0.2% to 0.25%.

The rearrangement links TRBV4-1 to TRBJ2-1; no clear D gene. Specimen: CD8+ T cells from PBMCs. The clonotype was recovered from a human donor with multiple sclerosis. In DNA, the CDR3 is TGCGCCAGCAGCCAAGGATGGGCAGACAATGAGCAGTTCTTC. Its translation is CASSQGWADNEQFF.